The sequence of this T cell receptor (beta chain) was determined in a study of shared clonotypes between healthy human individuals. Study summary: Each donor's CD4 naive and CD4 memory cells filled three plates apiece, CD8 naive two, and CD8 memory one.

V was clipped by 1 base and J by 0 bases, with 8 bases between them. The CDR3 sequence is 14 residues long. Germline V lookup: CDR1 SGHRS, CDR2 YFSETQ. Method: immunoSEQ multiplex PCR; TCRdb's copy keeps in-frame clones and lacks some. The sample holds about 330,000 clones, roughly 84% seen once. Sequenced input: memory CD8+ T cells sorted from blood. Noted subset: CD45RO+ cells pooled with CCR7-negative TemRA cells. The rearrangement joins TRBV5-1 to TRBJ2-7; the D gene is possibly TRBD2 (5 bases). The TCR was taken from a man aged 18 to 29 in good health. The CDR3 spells CASSLTGYSYEQYF. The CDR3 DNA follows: TGCGCCAGCAGCTTGACGGGGTACTCCTACGAGCAGTACTTC. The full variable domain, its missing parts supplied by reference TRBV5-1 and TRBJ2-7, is KAGVTQTPRYLIKTRGQQVTLSCSPISGHRSVSWYQQTPGQGLQFLFEYFSETQRNKGNFPGRFSGRQFSNSRSEMNVSTLELGDSALYLCASSLTGYSYEQYFGPGTRLTVT.